This paragraph covers one T cell receptor (beta chain) sequence. With 4 bases clipped from V and 3 bases from J, the junction kept 5 bases outside the gene matches. This CDR3 is built from 14 residues. In germline, CDR1 is MNHNY, CDR2 SVGAGI (reference sequence). This sample is drawn from a study of blood T cells in healthy people across ages. A sample-barcoded 5' primer and a J-beta primer mix were used in a second PCR of roughly 7 to 11 cycles. TCRdb reprocessed the 5' RACE reads via MiXCR and lists one record per CDR3 protein. The repertoire holds more than 700,000 distinct CDR3 sequences, roughly 46% seen once, with around 18% in the top ten.

The rearrangement uses TRBV6-6 and TRBJ2-7; TRBD2 matches 8 bases. The source is an elderly man in good health. Sequencing was performed on blood. The CDR3 loop reads CASSSPTSGYEQYF. CDR3 DNA: TGTGCCAGCAGTTCTCCTACTAGCGGCTACGAGCAGTACTTC.